This T cell receptor (beta chain) was recovered during a study of OX40 agonist ivuxolimab in advanced cancers. Only in-frame clones appear in the TCRdb table, and some are missing; sequencing was by immunoSEQ multiplex PCR. The sample has 80,000 to 100,000 clones; roughly 91% are singletons. CDR1 SGHTA and CDR2 FQGNSA come from the germline V gene. Trimming cost V 5 bases and J 5 bases, with 21 bases left between them. The CDR3 sequence is 16 residues long. Sequencing used CD4+ or CD8+ T cells sorted from blood, obtained in a trial of the OX40 agonist ivuxolimab. This receptor was identified in an adult with an advanced solid tumor such as melanoma, head and neck, liver or kidney cancer. The chain joins TRBV7-2 to TRBJ2-5, with a tentative D call TRBD2 (6 bases). DNA for the CDR3: TGTGCCAGCAGCCCCACGAGGGGCGGGAAAGGGGAGACCCAGTACTTC. It specifies CASSPTRGGKGETQYF.